Listed below are T cell receptor beta chains from one sample, sequenced in a study of cytomegalovirus exposure and HLA in healthy donors. The method was immunoSEQ multiplex PCR; TCRdb's version includes in-frame clones alone and lacks a portion of them. Here the sample spans fewer than 200,000 clones, 95% to 97% being singletons. What was sequenced was PBMCs. All receptors derive from a woman between 18 and 29 years old in good health and CMV-seronegative. The CDR3 runs from the conserved cysteine through the conserved F or W. Fields, in order: V gene, clone size, D gene, J gene, CDR3 DNA, CDR3 protein. The D gene is left open where the match is weak. Only part of the rows carry a size: once, few, many, or a class if the clone is expanded.

TRBV19,-,TRBD2,TRBJ2-3,TGTGCCAGTAGTATGGGAGCGGGGGGGCAGACAGATACGCAGTATTTT,CASSMGAGGQTDTQYF
TRBV4-1,-,TRBD2,TRBJ2-7,TGCGCCAGCAGCCCCACCGGGACTAGCGGGCTCTACGAGCAGTACTTC,CASSPTGTSGLYEQYF
TRBV10-3,-,-,TRBJ1-2,TGTGCCATCAGTGACATAGGACAGACGAAGAACTATGGCTACACCTTC,CAISDIGQTKNYGYTF
TRBV6-5,-,TRBD1,TRBJ1-4,TGTGCCAGCAGACCGGGACAGGGGCGGGAAAAACTGTTTTTT,CASRPGQGREKLFF
TRBV9,once,TRBD2,TRBJ2-5,TGTGCCAGCAGCCTCAATGGCGGGGGGGCCTTATTTGGACAAGAGACCCAGTACTTC,CASSLNGGGALFGQETQYF
TRBV27,-,TRBD2,TRBJ2-2,TGTGCCAGCAGTCTAGCGGGGGGTGTCTCAACGGGGGAGCTGTTTTTT,CASSLAGGVSTGELFF
TRBV5-6,-,-,TRBJ1-5,TGTGCCAGCAGCTTGGGGGGCACGAATCAGCCCCAGCATTTT,CASSLGGTNQPQHF
TRBV7-3,-,-,TRBJ2-3,TGTGCCAGCAGCCCTGACAGTAGCACAGATACGCAGTATTTT,CASSPDSSTDTQYF
TRBV5-5,-,-,TRBJ1-2,TGTGCCAGCAGCTTGGGGGGGGTTTCGTCTGGCTACACCTTC,CASSLGGVSSGYTF
TRBV9,-,TRBD2,TRBJ2-7,TGTGCCAGCAGCGGAGGGGCGGGGGTCACCAACGAGCAGTACTTC,CASSGGAGVTNEQYF
TRBV7-3,-,-,TRBJ2-2,TGTGCCAGCAGCTCCGGTTCCACCGGGGAGCTGTTTTTT,CASSSGSTGELFF
TRBV5-1,-,TRBD2,TRBJ2-5,TGCGCCAGTAGGACTAGTCGGGATGAAGAGACCCAGTACTTC,CASRTSRDEETQYF
TRBV5-6,-,TRBD1,TRBJ2-7,TGTGCCAGCAGCCAAGGGACAGGGCGCGAGCAGTACTTC,CASSQGTGREQYF
TRBV6-5,-,-,TRBJ2-7,TGTGCCAGCACTCGGGGGAGATCCTACGAGCAGTACTTC,CASTRGRSYEQYF
TRBV11-2,-,-,TRBJ1-2,TGTGCCAGCAGCATCGCCGGGACTCACTATGGCTACACCTTC,CASSIAGTHYGYTF
TRBV27,-,TRBD1,TRBJ1-1,TGTGCCAGCAGTTTATCGATGCAGGGGGGCACTGAAGCTTTCTTT,CASSLSMQGGTEAFF
TRBV5-4,-,-,TRBJ1-4,TGTGCCAGCAGTGGACAGCTTAATGAAAAACTGTTTTTT,CASSGQLNEKLFF
TRBV13,few,-,TRBJ2-7,TGTGCCAGCAGCTTACGGGGGATCTCCTACGAGCAGTACTTC,CASSLRGISYEQYF
TRBV7-6,-,TRBD1,TRBJ2-7,TGTGCCAGCAGCCAAGGGACAGTTCCCTACGAGCAGTACTTC,CASSQGTVPYEQYF
TRBV5-6,once,TRBD2,TRBJ2-7,TGTGCCAGCAGCTTATTTTCCGGGGGGGCCAACGAGCAGTACTTC,CASSLFSGGANEQYF
TRBV2,-,-,TRBJ2-5,TGTGCCAGCAGTGATAGGAGCCAAGAGACCCAGTACTTC,CASSDRSQETQYF
TRBV5-1,-,-,TRBJ2-1,TGCGCCAGCAGCTTGGAAGGACAGTCCTACAATGAGCAGTTCTTC,CASSLEGQSYNEQFF
TRBV9,-,-,TRBJ1-3,TGTGCCAGCAGCGTAGAGGGAGGCTTTGGAAACACCATATATTTT,CASSVEGGFGNTIYF